The clone carrying this TCR beta chain came up once. Generated by immunoSEQ multiplex PCR, the TCRdb table keeps only in-frame clones and is missing some. The sample lists tens of thousands of clones, roughly 90% seen once, with roughly 2.5% in the top ten. The data originate from a study of OX40 agonist ivuxolimab in advanced cancers. Losses at the gene ends were 4 bases for V and 1 base for J; bases not matched to a gene: 2. The CDR3 spans 16 residues. The V gene's germline CDR1 is SGHRS and CDR2 YFSETQ. The chain couples TRBV5-1 to TRBJ2-7; 16 nucleotides match TRBD2. The sequence was obtained from an adult with an advanced solid tumor such as melanoma, head and neck, liver or kidney cancer. The material sequenced was CD4+ or CD8+ T cells sorted from blood, taken in a trial of the OX40 agonist ivuxolimab. The CDR3 reads CASSQGLAGGSYEQYF. The DNA of the CDR3 is TGCGCCAGCAGCCAGGGACTAGCGGGAGGGTCCTACGAGCAGTACTTC.